This entry lists 32 T cell receptor beta chains sequenced from one sample in a study of early T cells in non-severe SARS-CoV-2 infection. TCRdb passed the 5' RACE reads through MiXCR, listing each CDR3 protein once. The sample carries fewer than 45,000 distinct CDR3 sequences, 8% to 10% recorded once. Sequencing was done on a sample of whole blood. These receptors were taken from an adult who was a healthcare worker with PCR-confirmed SARS-CoV-2 infection or an uninfected control (not recorded which).

The chain uses TRBV7-6 and TRBJ1-1; 7 bases line up with TRBD1. This CDR3 is built from 15 residues. In germline, CDR1 is SGHVS, CDR2 FNYEAQ. Trimming removed 5 bases from V and 0 bases from J; junction bases left unmatched: 6. CDR3 amino acids: CASSPGTEMNTEAFF. The CDR3 nucleotides read TGTGCCAGCAGCCCCGGGACAGAGATGAACACTGAAGCTTTCTTT. The full variable domain, with the rest looked up from reference TRBV7-6 and TRBJ1-1, is GAGVSQSPRYKVTKRGQDVALRCDPISGHVSLYWYRQALGQGPEFLTYFNYEAQQDKSGLPNDRFSAERPEGSISTLTIQRTEQRDSAMYRCASSPGTEMNTEAFFGQGTRLTVV.

This clonotype was detected ten times or more. J is TRBJ2-7 and V is TRBV5-6; 11 bases agree with TRBD2. Germline lookup yields CDR1 SGHDT and CDR2 YYEEEE. Trimming at V came to 0 bases and at J to 0 bases, leaving 11 bases not matched to a gene. This CDR3 comprises 19 residues. DNA for the CDR3: TGTGCCAGCAGCTTGGTAGGCCTAGCGGGGGGCCTGGCCTCCTACGAGCAGTACTTC. Amino acid sequence: CASSLVGLAGGLASYEQYF.

At least ten counts were recorded for this clonotype. V usage is TRBV29-1 and J usage is TRBJ2-7; D uncertain. Germline V lookup: CDR1 SQVTM, CDR2 ANQGSEA. V shed 3 bases and J shed 2 bases, with 8 bases lying between them. The CDR3 is 12 residues long. As DNA, the CDR3 is TGCAGCGTTGAGTCCGGAACCTACGAGCAGTACTTC. Translating gives CSVESGTYEQYF.

This clonotype has a handful of counts. V and J are TRBV29-1 and TRBJ1-1; 8 bases fit TRBD1. CDR3 length: 12 residues. After removal of 7 bases from V and 5 bases from J, the junction contained 6 bases not matched to a gene. Looked up from germline, CDR1 is SQVTM and CDR2 is ANQGSEA. The chain's CDR3 is CSADRGGTEAFF. CDR3 in DNA: TGCAGCGCCGACAGGGGAGGGACTGAAGCTTTCTTT.

Many counts were recorded for this clonotype. The genes are TRBV7-8 and TRBJ1-6, with D tentatively TRBD1 (5 bases). Germline CDR1 and CDR2: SGHVS and FQNEAQ. The V and J ends lost 5 bases and 0 bases respectively, with 11 bases between them. The length of the CDR3 is 16 residues. The CDR3 sequence: CASSHGQSSYNSPLHF. CDR3 nucleotide sequence: TGTGCCAGCAGCCACGGACAAAGCTCCTATAATTCACCCCTCCACTTT.

This clonotype was recorded many times. The CDR3 DNA is TGTGCCAGCAGTACGTACCTGGGCACAGATACGCAGTATTTT. Encoded protein: CASSTYLGTDTQYF. This chain joins TRBV28 and TRBJ2-3; the D is unclear. The germline gives CDR1 MDHEN, CDR2 SYDVKM. The CDR3 sequence is 14 residues long. The V gene lost 5 bases and the J gene lost 1 base, with 10 bases spanning the gap.

This clonotype showed up many times. This chain uses TRBV28 with TRBJ2-3; TRBD2 agrees at 15 bases. The V gene's germline CDR1 is MDHEN and CDR2 SYDVKM. Trimming removed 3 bases from V and 3 bases from J; junction bases left unmatched: 1. CDR3 size: 16 residues. The CDR3 region has the DNA TGTGCCAGCAGTTTTGGGACTAGCGGGGGGACAGATACGCAGTATTTT. This gives the protein CASSFGTSGGTDTQYF.

This chain uses TRBV18 with TRBJ2-1; tentative D call: TRBD2 (5 bases). V lost 3 bases and J 7 bases, leaving 13 bases between the germline ends. CDR1 KGHSH and CDR2 LQKENI come from the germline V gene. The CDR3 runs to 14 residues. CDR3 sequence: CASSPWTEENEQFF. The CDR3 DNA reads as TGTGCCAGCTCACCCTGGACGGAGGAGAATGAGCAGTTCTTC.

In its sample, this clonotype was seen many times. The chain carries TRBV6-1 and TRBJ1-2; 9 nucleotides line up with TRBD1. The CDR3 contains 16 residues. The germline V gene encodes CDR1 MNHNS and CDR2 SASEGT. Losses at the gene ends were 6 bases for V and 0 bases for J; bases not matched to a gene: 8. For the CDR3, the DNA is TGTGCCAGCAGATCACCGGGACAGGGTTCTAACTATGGCTACACCTTC. Translated: CASRSPGQGSNYGYTF.

V is TRBV7-2 and J is TRBJ2-2; D is perhaps TRBD1 (6 bases). The CDR3 loop spans 15 amino acids. V was pared by 1 base and J by 6 bases, with 12 bases between. Germline values: CDR1 SGHTA, CDR2 FQGNSA. DNA of the CDR3: TGTGCCAGCAGCTTAGTGCAGGGGCGGCCCGGGGAGCTGTTTTTT. Protein: CASSLVQGRPGELFF.

V and J are TRBV5-6 and TRBJ1-6; D ambiguous. The CDR3 totals 19 residues. The germline V and J ends were trimmed by 2 bases and 3 bases, with 21 bases remaining between them. CDR1 is SGHDT and CDR2 is YYEEEE in the germline V gene. Written as DNA, the CDR3 is TGTGCCAGCAGCTTTTCCGGGGAAACGACAATTCACTATAATTCACCCCTCCACTTT. Encoded protein: CASSFSGETTIHYNSPLHF. Complete variable domain (other parts from reference TRBV5-6 and TRBJ1-6): DAGVTQSPTHLIKTRGQQVTLRCSPKSGHDTVSWYQQALGQGPQFIFQYYEEEERQRGNFPDRFSGHQFPNYSSELNVNALLLGDSALYLCASSFSGETTIHYNSPLHFGNGTRLTVT.

CDR3 in amino acids: CASRLQGTNTEAFF. For the CDR3, the DNA is TGTGCCAGCAGATTACAGGGGACGAACACTGAAGCTTTCTTT. J is TRBJ1-1 and V is TRBV12-3 or TRBV12-4; TRBD1 aligns across 7 bases. The CDR3 covers 14 residues. J gave up 1 base and V 6 bases, and 5 bases lay outside the gene matches.

In its sample, this clonotype was seen many times. The chain uses TRBV7-9 and TRBJ2-7, with 7 bases identical to TRBD2. Germline V CDR1 and CDR2: SEHNR, FQNEAQ (reference sequence). The CDR3 is made up of 14 amino acids. Trimming at V came to 2 bases and at J to 6 bases, leaving 7 bases not matched to a gene. This chain's CDR3 is CASSLNGGGREQYF. Here the CDR3 DNA reads TGTGCCAGCAGCTTAAATGGGGGAGGGCGCGAGCAGTACTTC.

This clonotype has ten or more counts. The CDR3 coding sequence is TGTGCCAGTAGCCCTGGGCAGACTACCTACGAGCAGTACTTC. Its translation: CASSPGQTTYEQYF. The chain joins TRBV19 to TRBJ2-7; possible D gene TRBD2, 5 bases. The CDR3 length is 14 residues. Germline CDR1 is LNHDA and CDR2 is SQIVND (reference sequence). The V end lost 6 bases, the J end lost 2 bases, and 14 bases lay between the germline ends.

This clonotype has at least ten counts. J is TRBJ1-5 and V is TRBV19; D not resolved. The CDR3 is 13 residues long. Germline V CDR1 and CDR2: LNHDA, SQIVND (reference sequence). Deletions cut 7 bases from V and 6 bases from J, with 13 bases between. CDR3 sequence (DNA): TGTGCCAGTAAGACGCAGGCCGGTCAGCCCCAGCATTTT. Translated, it gives CASKTQAGQPQHF.

Many counts were recorded for this clonotype. This sequence joins TRBV7-6 and TRBJ1-5; TRBD1 aligns across 7 bases. Per the germline V gene, CDR1 is SGHVS and CDR2 is FNYEAQ. The CDR3 has 13 residues. V trimming: 4 bases; J trimming: 4 bases; junction bases outside the gene matches: 1. The CDR3 here is CASSSGQNQPQHF. DNA for the CDR3: TGTGCCAGCAGCTCGGGACAGAATCAGCCCCAGCATTTT.

In its sample, this clonotype was seen many times. This chain joins TRBV11-2 and TRBJ2-7; D remains unclear. V was clipped by 3 bases and J by 6 bases, with 15 bases between them. This CDR3 has 14 residues. CDR1 and CDR2 from the germline V gene are SGHAT and FQNNGV. The CDR3 loop reads CASSFQAVSLEQYF. Here the CDR3 DNA reads TGTGCCAGCAGCTTCCAGGCGGTCTCTCTCGAGCAGTACTTC.

The rearrangement links TRBV6-2 or TRBV6-3 to TRBJ2-7, with TRBD1 matching over 9 bases. V shed 2 bases and J 4 bases; nucleotides not matched to a gene: 18. The CDR3 totals 19 residues. Per germline, CDR1 MNHEY and CDR2 SVGEGT. CDR3 sequence: CASSYSGTGSPRNLYEQYF. The CDR3 DNA reads as TGTGCCAGCAGTTACAGTGGGACAGGGAGTCCCCGAAACCTTTACGAGCAGTACTTC.

This clonotype was found many times. This CDR3 reads CASSLSTGETQYF. CDR3 nucleotide sequence: TGTGCCAGCAGTTTATCGACGGGAGAGACCCAGTACTTC. V and J are TRBV27 and TRBJ2-5, with D uncertain. Germline CDR1 and CDR2: MNHEY and SMNVEV (reference sequence). This CDR3 is built from 13 residues. With 0 bases removed from V and 4 bases from J, the gap between germline ends came to 6 bases.

On this clonotype itself: Possible read error: a much larger clone is one base away. V gene TRBV12-3 or TRBV12-4 combines with J gene TRBJ2-5; D not resolved. CDR3 length: 15 amino acids. The germline V and J ends were trimmed by 3 bases and 4 bases, with 15 bases remaining between them. CDR3 amino acids: CASSFTSRVIETQYF. CDR3 bases: TGTGCCAGCAGTTTTACCTCCCGGGTCATAGAGACCCAGTACTTC.

This clonotype was found many times. V gene TRBV7-2 combines with J gene TRBJ2-3; possibly TRBD1 for D (6 bases). This CDR3 region has 16 residues. The germline V gene encodes CDR1 SGHTA and CDR2 FQGNSA. V lost 2 bases, J lost 4 bases, and 16 bases lay in between. CDR3 in DNA: TGTGCCAGCAGCTTAAACTTTGGGCAGGGGTCAGATACGCAGTATTTT. This codes for CASSLNFGQGSDTQYF.

Only a few counts were recorded for this clonotype. V and J are TRBV7-9 and TRBJ2-2; D is possibly TRBD1 (6 bases). This CDR3 has 13 amino acids. Trimming stripped 8 bases from V and 1 base from J, with 8 bases between. Germline V gene data show CDR1 as SEHNR and CDR2 as FQNEAQ (reference sequence). CDR3 in DNA: TGTGCCAGCGAGACAGGGAACACCGGGGAGCTGTTTTTT. This encodes CASETGNTGELFF.

This clonotype came up once. A much larger clone lies a single base off, so this may be a read error. This CDR3 fails to terminate in the conserved phenylalanine or tryptophan, so it likely reflects a read error. The CDR3 nucleotides read TGTGCCAGCTCCCGGGACGGGTCACCACCACCTAACTATGGCTACACCATC. The encoded protein is CASSRDGSPPPNYGYTI. The chain combines TRBV18 with TRBJ1-2; possibly TRBD1 for D (5 bases). V lost 6 bases and J 0 bases, leaving 20 bases between the germline ends. This CDR3 has 17 residues. The germline V gene has CDR1 KGHSH and CDR2 LQKENI.

This clonotype was counted many times. The genes are TRBV5-1 and TRBJ2-7; TRBD1 aligns across 7 bases. Germline lookup yields CDR1 SGHRS and CDR2 YFSETQ. This CDR3 has 13 residues. The J segment lost 3 bases and the V segment lost 2 bases, leaving 2 bases of the junction unmatched. CDR3 sequence: CASSFGTDYEQYF. DNA of the CDR3: TGCGCCAGCAGCTTCGGGACAGACTACGAGCAGTACTTC.

The table lists this clonotype with many counts. V is TRBV29-1 and J is TRBJ2-5; TRBD1 might be the D (5 bases). Trimming took 2 bases from V and 5 from J, leaving 18 bases between them. Per the germline V gene, CDR1 is SQVTM and CDR2 is ANQGSEA. The CDR3 consists of 15 residues. The CDR3 sequence is CSVETPVAGLETQYF. As DNA, the CDR3 is TGCAGCGTTGAAACGCCGGTCGCAGGGCTGGAGACCCAGTACTTC.

The chain has TRBV2 and TRBJ2-1, with 10 bases fitting TRBD2. V lost 3 bases to trimming and J lost 15 bases; unmatched junction nucleotides: 2. This CDR3 has 11 amino acids. CDR1 is SNHLY, CDR2 FYNNEI, per germline. The CDR3 loop is CASSEGLARFF. For the CDR3, the DNA is TGTGCCAGCAGTGAGGGACTAGCGCGGTTCTTC.

This clonotype has a count of ten or more. V usage is TRBV20-1 and J usage is TRBJ2-1; TRBD1 might be the D (5 bases). Trimming took 7 bases from V and 0 from J, leaving 25 bases between them. CDR1 and CDR2 (germline): DFQATT, SNEGSKA (reference sequence). This CDR3 has 18 amino acids. CDR3 nucleotide sequence: TGCAGTGGGGGCCGTCCGGGCTCCGCCGGCGGCTCCTACAATGAGCAGTTCTTC. Protein product: CSGGRPGSAGGSYNEQFF.

There are many counts of this clonotype. This chain joins TRBV2 and TRBJ2-7, with unresolved D. The CDR3 covers 13 residues. The germline V gene has CDR1 SNHLY and CDR2 FYNNEI. Trimming removed 3 bases at V and 7 bases at J, with 13 bases between. CDR3 DNA sequence: TGTGCCAGCAGTGAGTCGGAGTTTTTAGAGCAGTACTTC. Encoded protein: CASSESEFLEQYF.

This clonotype was observed many times. The chain recombines TRBV12-3 or TRBV12-4 with TRBJ2-1; D remains ambiguous. The CDR3 length is 14 residues. V was clipped by 8 bases and J by 7 bases, with 18 bases between them. CDR3 protein: CASQPGINRNEQFF. In DNA form, the CDR3 reads TGTGCCAGCCAACCGGGTATTAACCGGAATGAGCAGTTCTTC.

This clonotype appeared a few times. A read error is possible here, since a much larger clone lies one base away. This chain connects TRBV20-1 to TRBJ1-1; D may be TRBD1 (6 bases). V lost 5 bases and J lost 10, with 17 bases in between. The CDR3 covers 12 residues. Per germline, CDR1 DFQATT and CDR2 SNEGSKA (reference sequence). The CDR3 sequence is CSAPDRWRRAFF. CDR3 coding DNA: TGCAGTGCTCCTGACAGGTGGCGGCGAGCTTTCTTT.

In this sample, this clonotype turned up a few times. The chain combines TRBV30 with TRBJ2-1, with D tentatively TRBD1 or TRBD2 (5 bases each). Looked up from germline, CDR1 is GTSNPN and CDR2 is SVGIG (reference sequence). V was pared by 1 base and J by 6 bases, with 16 bases between. CDR3 length: 15 residues. CDR3 nucleotides: TGTGCCTGGAGTGAGGGCGGGTATGGGGGCAATGAGCAGTTCTTC. It is translated as CAWSEGGYGGNEQFF.

The sample holds many counts of this clonotype. This rearrangement joins TRBV20-1 to TRBJ2-3, with 10 bases aligning to TRBD2. After removal of 6 bases from V and 3 bases from J, the junction contained 9 bases not matched to a gene. CDR3 length: 15 amino acids. Per the germline V gene, CDR1 is DFQATT and CDR2 is SNEGSKA (reference sequence). The DNA for the CDR3 is TGCAGTGCACCCGAAGCGGGGGGGCGTACAGATACGCAGTATTTT. Encoded protein: CSAPEAGGRTDTQYF.